Listed below are T cell receptor beta chains from one sample, sequenced in a study of blood T cell repertoires in COVID-19. Clones were read by immunoSEQ multiplex PCR, and TCRdb kept only the in-frame ones, dropping some. The sample lists roughly 180,000 clones, 86% occurring once. Material for sequencing was peripheral blood. The receptors come from a woman younger than 45 with active or convalescent COVID-19. Each CDR3 is given with its conserved first and last residue. A D gene is named only where the DNA matches it firmly. Size is stated for part of the rows, as once, few or many counts, or as a class when the clone is expanded.

CDR3 DNA,CDR3 protein,J gene,D gene,clone size,V gene
TGTGCCAGTGTCGCGGGGGGTGTTGGAAACACCATATATTTT,CASVAGGVGNTIYF,TRBJ1-3,.,once,TRBV2
TGTGCCAGCACCGAACCGGGATCTTTCACAGATACGCAGTATTTT,CASTEPGSFTDTQYF,TRBJ2-3,.,.,TRBV2
TGTGCCAGCAGGCTGACTAGCGGGAAAGAGCAGTACTTC,CASRLTSGKEQYF,TRBJ2-7,TRBD2,.,TRBV6-5
TGTGCCAGTAGCCCCTACAGGGGGGGCTACGAGCAGTACTTC,CASSPYRGGYEQYF,TRBJ2-7,.,.,TRBV19
TGTGCCAGCAGCCCCGCTGCAGGGGCTGGAAACACCATATATTTT,CASSPAAGAGNTIYF,TRBJ1-3,.,.,TRBV7-9
TGTGCCAGCAGCCCCCCCAAACTAGCGTCTACCTACGAGCAGTACTTC,CASSPPKLASTYEQYF,TRBJ2-7,TRBD2,.,TRBV5-4
TGTGCCAGCAGCCAAGGCCTTAGGCGGGAAGCTTTCTTT,CASSQGLRREAFF,TRBJ1-1,.,.,TRBV3-1/TRBV3-2
TGTGCCAGTAGTACAACGCGACAGGCGAACACTGAAGCTTTCTTT,CASSTTRQANTEAFF,TRBJ1-1,.,few,TRBV19
TGTGCCAGCAGCGTAGGAAGTGGGGGTAGGACAGCCTCCTATGGCTACACCTTC,CASSVGSGGRTASYGYTF,TRBJ1-2,.,many,TRBV11-3
TGTGCCAGCTCACCAGGGACAGCCTCTGGAAACACCATATATTTT,CASSPGTASGNTIYF,TRBJ1-3,TRBD1,once,TRBV18
TGTGCCAGCAGCTTCGGGTCCACATCGTACGAGCAGTACTTC,CASSFGSTSYEQYF,TRBJ2-7,.,.,TRBV11-2
TGTGCCAGCAGCTCTCGGACAGGGGGGTACGAGCAGTACTTC,CASSSRTGGYEQYF,TRBJ2-7,TRBD1,.,TRBV11-3
TGCGCCAGCAGCGGAACGACAGGGGCCAACGTCCTGACTTTC,CASSGTTGANVLTF,TRBJ2-6,.,.,TRBV5-1
TGCGCCAGCAGTGACGGGGGGGCCGGGGACACCGGGGAGCTGTTTTTT,CASSDGGAGDTGELFF,TRBJ2-2,TRBD2,.,TRBV10-1
TGTGCCAGCAGCTGGGAGGGTACTAGCGAACGCACAGATACGCAGTATTTT,CASSWEGTSERTDTQYF,TRBJ2-3,TRBD2,.,TRBV13
TGTGCTAGTGGTTTGTACGGGGGTGGCTATGGCTACACCTTC,CASGLYGGGYGYTF,TRBJ1-2,.,.,TRBV12-5
TGTGCCAGCAGTTTATACAGGGGGCGCGACACCTTC,CASSLYRGRDTF,TRBJ1-2,TRBD1,once,TRBV12-3/TRBV12-4
TGTGCCAGCAGACTCGGGACTAGCGGAGTGGGAGAGACCCAGTACTTC,CASRLGTSGVGETQYF,TRBJ2-5,TRBD2,.,TRBV27
TGTGCCAGCAGTGTGGGGGGAGGGGTTGAGTCACCCCTCCACTTT,CASSVGGGVESPLHF,TRBJ1-6,.,.,TRBV2
TGTGCCACCAGTGATACCCCGGGACTAGCGGGAACGGGCAAGAAGGACGAGCAGTACTTC,CATSDTPGLAGTGKKDEQYF,TRBJ2-7,TRBD2,.,TRBV24-1
TGCGCCAGCAGTGAAACGGGGAGAATCGAGCAGTTCTTC,CASSETGRIEQFF,TRBJ2-1,.,.,TRBV10-1
TGCAGTGCTAGCAGGAACGAAAAACTGTTTTTT,CSASRNEKLFF,TRBJ1-4,.,.,TRBV20-1
TGTGCCAGCACCCTGGACAGGGGCCACACTGAAGCTTTCTTT,CASTLDRGHTEAFF,TRBJ1-1,TRBD1,.,TRBV3-1/TRBV3-2
TGTGCCAGCAGCCCCGGGACAGGGAAGGGAAGGGACACTGAAGCTTTCTTT,CASSPGTGKGRDTEAFF,TRBJ1-1,TRBD1,.,TRBV7-9
TGCGCCAGCAGCCCGACTAGCGGGAGTAATGAGCAGTTCTTC,CASSPTSGSNEQFF,TRBJ2-1,TRBD2,.,TRBV5-1
TGTGCCAGCAGTTTATCCCCAGGATTGAGAGGCTACACCTTC,CASSLSPGLRGYTF,TRBJ1-2,.,.,TRBV27
TGTGCCAGCAAAGGACAGGGTAGCACCGGGGAGCTGTTTTTT,CASKGQGSTGELFF,TRBJ2-2,TRBD1,.,TRBV2
TGTGCCAGCAGTTTACCCGGGACAGGTACCTACGAGCAGTACTTC,CASSLPGTGTYEQYF,TRBJ2-7,TRBD1,.,TRBV28
TGTGCCATCAGGGAACAGGACGAGCAGTACTTC,CAIREQDEQYF,TRBJ2-7,.,.,TRBV10-3
TGTGCCAGCAGCTCCTCAGGGTCGTGGAACACTGAAGCTTTCTTT,CASSSSGSWNTEAFF,TRBJ1-1,.,.,TRBV11-2